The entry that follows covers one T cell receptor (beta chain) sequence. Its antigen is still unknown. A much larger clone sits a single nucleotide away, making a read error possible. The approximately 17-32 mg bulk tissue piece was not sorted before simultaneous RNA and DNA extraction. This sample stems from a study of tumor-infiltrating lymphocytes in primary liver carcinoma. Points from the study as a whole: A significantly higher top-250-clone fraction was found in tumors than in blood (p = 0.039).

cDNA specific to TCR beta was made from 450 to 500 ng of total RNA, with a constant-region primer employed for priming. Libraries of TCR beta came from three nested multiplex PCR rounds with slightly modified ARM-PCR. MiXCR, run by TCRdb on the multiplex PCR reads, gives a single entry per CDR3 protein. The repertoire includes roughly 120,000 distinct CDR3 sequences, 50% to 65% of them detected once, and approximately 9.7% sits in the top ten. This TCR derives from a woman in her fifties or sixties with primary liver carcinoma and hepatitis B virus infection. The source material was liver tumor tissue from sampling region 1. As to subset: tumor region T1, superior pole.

The DNA of the CDR3 is TGTGCCTGCGGACAGAGAGGGGTTCTCTCCTACGAGCAGTACTTC. Translated: CACGQRGVLSYEQYF. The chain carries TRBV5-4 and TRBJ2-7; weak D call: TRBD1 (6 bases). Per germline, CDR1 SGHNT and CDR2 YYREEE (reference sequence). V lost 10 bases and J 0 bases, leaving 20 bases between the germline ends. The CDR3 extends over 15 amino acids.